The clone carrying this TCR beta chain was observed many times. Compared with germline, one end of the junction differs, possibly owing to a read error. This sample stems from a study of blood T cells in healthy people across ages. With a J-beta primer mix and a sample-barcoded 5' primer, a second PCR ran about 7 to 12 cycles. A single record per CDR3 protein comes from TCRdb applying MiXCR to the 5' RACE reads. The sample lists fewer than 2,000,000 distinct CDR3 sequences; roughly 32% were seen once. This CDR3 region has 13 residues. The source material was blood. This receptor was taken from a woman aged 25 to 45 in good health. V usage is TRBV12-3 or TRBV12-4 and J usage is TRBJ2-5; D uncertain. This chain's CDR3 is CASSLGRRETQYF. In DNA, the CDR3 is TGTGCCAGCAGCTTAGGCAGAAGAGAGACCCAGTACTTC.